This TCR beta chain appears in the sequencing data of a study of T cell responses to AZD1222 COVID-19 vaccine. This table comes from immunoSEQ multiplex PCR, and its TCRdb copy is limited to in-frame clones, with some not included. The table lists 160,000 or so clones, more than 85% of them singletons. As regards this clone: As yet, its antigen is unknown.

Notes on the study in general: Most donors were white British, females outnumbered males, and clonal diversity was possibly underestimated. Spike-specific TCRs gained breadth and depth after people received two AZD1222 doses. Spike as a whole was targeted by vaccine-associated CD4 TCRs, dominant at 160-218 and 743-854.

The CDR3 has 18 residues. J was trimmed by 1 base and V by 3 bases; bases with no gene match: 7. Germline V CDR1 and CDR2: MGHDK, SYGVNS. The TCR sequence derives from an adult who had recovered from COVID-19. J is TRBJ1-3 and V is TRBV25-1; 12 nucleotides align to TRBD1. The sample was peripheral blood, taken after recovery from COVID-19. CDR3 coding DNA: TGTGCCAGCAGTGATCGGGGGGACAGGGGGCTATCTGGAAACACCATATATTTT. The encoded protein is CASSDRGDRGLSGNTIYF.